Each of the 19 T cell receptor beta chains below was sequenced from the same sample in a study of CD4 T cells in relation to SARS-CoV-2 and coronaviruses. Sequenced by immunoSEQ multiplex PCR; TCRdb stores in-frame clones only, minus some. The table has 15,000 to 20,000 clones, over 65% seen once; the top ten hold 25% to 35%. These receptors' antigens are unknown. Unexposed donor CD4+ T cells date from 2011-2018, before the COVID-19 pandemic. The cells were cultured for under twelve days before CD4+ T cells were isolated. Sequencing was carried out using CD4+ T cells from PBMCs, cultured in vitro. The receptors derive from a human donor in good health.

V usage is TRBV28 and J usage is TRBJ1-1, with TRBD1 identical over 11 bases. The CDR3 sequence is 16 residues long. Germline-derived CDR1 and CDR2 are MDHEN and SYDVKM. V dropped 6 bases and J dropped 5; count of bases not matched to a gene: 11. The CDR3 loop reads CASSPRDRGYWTEAFF. In nucleotides, the CDR3 is TGTGCCAGCAGCCCCCGGGACAGGGGGTATTGGACTGAAGCTTTCTTT.

This clone was detected only a few times. This chain connects TRBV29-1 to TRBJ2-7, with a tentative D call TRBD1 (6 bases). Deletions cut 2 bases from V and 7 bases from J, with 21 bases between. The germline gives CDR1 SQVTM, CDR2 ANQGSEA. The length of the CDR3 is 15 residues. The CDR3 region has the DNA TGCAGCGTTGAATCGGTTTGGGGGCGCCCGGGGGAGCAGTACTTC. Protein product: CSVESVWGRPGEQYF.

The chain has TRBV30 and TRBJ2-1; the D is unclear. From germline, CDR1 is GTSNPN and CDR2 SVGIG (reference sequence). The CDR3 is 11 amino acids. Trimming pared 3 bases from V and 8 bases from J, leaving 8 bases between. The CDR3: CAWRPTHEQFF. CDR3 bases: TGTGCCTGGAGACCAACCCATGAGCAGTTCTTC. The whole variable domain, remainder taken from reference TRBV30 and TRBJ2-1, is SQTIHQWPATLVQPVGSPLSLECTVEGTSNPNLYWYRQAAGRGLQLLFYSVGIGQISSEVPQNLSASRPQDRQFILSSKKLLLSDSGFYLCAWRPTHEQFFGPGTRLTVL.

This clone was detected once. The chain uses TRBV2 and TRBJ1-2; the D gene is possibly TRBD1 (6 bases). The V gene's germline CDR1 is SNHLY and CDR2 FYNNEI. V was shortened by 7 bases and J by 3 bases, with 12 bases between the two germline ends. The CDR3 is 13 residues long. CDR3: CASKEQGHYGYTF. CDR3 sequence (DNA): TGTGCCAGCAAGGAACAGGGACACTATGGCTACACCTTC.

V is TRBV6-2 or TRBV6-3 and J is TRBJ2-7, with 10 bases fitting TRBD2. The germline gives CDR1 MNHEY, CDR2 SVGEGT. The V and J ends lost 6 bases and 5 bases, in that order; junction bases with no gene match: 10. This CDR3 has 15 residues. The CDR3 DNA follows: TGTGCCAGCAGCTCAAAGCGGGAGGGGGGGAACGAGCAGTACTTC. Protein sequence: CASSSKREGGNEQYF.

The chain is built from TRBV11-2 and TRBJ1-1; 7 bases map to TRBD1. V shed 5 bases and J 1 base; nucleotides not matched to a gene: 7. Germline values: CDR1 SGHAT, CDR2 FQNNGV. The length of the CDR3 is 15 residues. CDR3 loop: CASSKDRTQNTEAFF. The CDR3 DNA follows: TGTGCCAGCAGCAAGGACAGGACCCAGAACACTGAAGCTTTCTTT.

V usage is TRBV10-3 and J usage is TRBJ1-1, with D possibly being TRBD1 (6 bases). This CDR3 is 15 amino acids long. Trimming removed 0 bases at V and 1 base at J, with 9 bases between. Germline loops: CDR1 ENHRY, CDR2 SYGVKD. The CDR3 sequence: CAISESLGANTEAFF. CDR3 bases: TGTGCCATCAGTGAGTCGCTGGGGGCGAACACTGAAGCTTTCTTT.

The rearrangement links TRBV19 to TRBJ1-5; possibly TRBD1 for D (5 bases). Germline V gene data show CDR1 as LNHDA and CDR2 as SQIVND (reference sequence). The CDR3 runs to 14 residues. Trimming took 5 bases from V and 0 from J, leaving 8 bases between them. CDR3 loop: CASSVTVSNQPQHF. Written as DNA, the CDR3 is TGTGCCAGTAGTGTGACAGTTAGCAATCAGCCCCAGCATTTT.

The CDR3 DNA follows: TGTGCCAGCAGCCAAGATAGGAGAACTCGACGGTTCTTC. Translating gives CASSQDRRTRRFF. The chain employs TRBV3-1 (or the pseudogene TRBV3-2) and TRBJ2-1; D remains unclear. Germline loops: CDR1 LGHDT, CDR2 YNNKEL (reference sequence). The CDR3 is made up of 13 amino acids. V lost 0 bases to trimming and J lost 15 bases, with 15 bases between them.

The rearrangement links TRBV10-3 to TRBJ1-4; D gene uncertain. In germline, CDR1 is ENHRY, CDR2 SYGVKD. V lost 4 bases, J lost 5 bases, and 8 bases lay in between. CDR3 size: 13 residues. Here the CDR3 reads CAISAGGNEKLFF. In DNA, the CDR3 is TGTGCCATCAGTGCGGGAGGGAATGAAAAACTGTTTTTT.

This rearrangement joins TRBV19 to TRBJ1-5; perhaps TRBD1 as D (6 bases). The CDR3 loop spans 15 amino acids. The germline V gene encodes CDR1 LNHDA and CDR2 SQIVND (reference sequence). V was pared by 3 bases and J by 6 bases, with 15 bases between. As DNA, the CDR3 is TGTGCCAGTAGTATCCTGCGGGGGCAAGGTCAGCCCCAGCATTTT. Translated: CASSILRGQGQPQHF.

The chain employs TRBV18 and TRBJ1-5, with D perhaps matching TRBD1 (6 bases). Between the trimmed V and J ends, which lost 6 bases and 0 bases, there was a span of 12 bases. Germline CDR1 is KGHSH and CDR2 is LQKENI. The CDR3 has 15 residues. The CDR3 loop reads CASSEGGYSNQPQHF. CDR3 DNA: TGTGCCAGCTCCGAGGGGGGGTATAGCAATCAGCCCCAGCATTTT.

The chain carries TRBV25-1 and TRBJ2-6; D ambiguous. This CDR3 comprises 11 residues. Looked up from germline, CDR1 is MGHDK and CDR2 is SYGVNS. Between the trimmed V and J ends, which lost 7 bases and 4 bases, there was a span of 2 bases. The CDR3 here is CASKGANVLTF. In DNA form, the CDR3 reads TGTGCCAGCAAGGGGGCCAACGTCCTGACTTTC. Together with reference TRBV25-1 and TRBJ2-6, the CDR3 gives the full variable domain: EADIYQTPRYLVIGTGKKITLECSQTMGHDKMYWYQQDPGMELHLIHYSYGVNSTEKGDLSSESTVSRIRTEHFPLTLESARPSHTSQYLCASKGANVLTFGAGSRLTVL.

The genes are TRBV28 and TRBJ2-6; D gene uncertain. CDR3 length: 13 residues. V gave up 1 base and J gave up 2 bases, with 0 bases separating them. CDR1 is MDHEN, CDR2 SYDVKM, per germline. CDR3 sequence reads: CASSLSGANVLTF. The CDR3 DNA is TGTGCCAGCAGTTTATCTGGGGCCAACGTCCTGACTTTC. The variable domain in full, with the rest retrieved from reference TRBV28 and TRBJ2-6, is DVKVTQSSRYLVKRTGEKVFLECVQDMDHENMFWYRQDPGLGLRLIYFSYDVKMKEKGDIPEGYSVSREKKERFSLILESASTNQTSMYLCASSLSGANVLTFGAGSRLTVL.

This chain joins TRBV6-5 and TRBJ2-6; D ambiguous. CDR3 size: 15 residues. Trimming took off 5 bases at V and 0 bases at J, with 8 bases between the two ends. Germline V CDR1 and CDR2: MNHEY, SVGAGI. CDR3 coding DNA: TGTGCCAGCAGTACAGCGCACTCTGGGGCCAACGTCCTGACTTTC. Translating gives CASSTAHSGANVLTF.

This clone has just a few counts. The rearrangement uses TRBV4-2 and TRBJ1-2; D is unresolved. V was cut by 0 bases and J by 3 bases, with 11 bases left in between. Per germline, CDR1 LGHNA and CDR2 YNFKEQ. This CDR3 region has 15 residues. The CDR3 loop is CASSQDLGSHYGYTF. The CDR3 coding sequence is TGTGCCAGCAGCCAAGATCTGGGCAGTCACTATGGCTACACCTTC.

There are a few counts of this clone. This sequence joins TRBV9 and TRBJ1-3; the D gene is possibly TRBD1 (6 bases). This CDR3 is 14 amino acids long. Trimming cost V 3 bases and J 4 bases, with 11 bases left between them. Germline CDR1 and CDR2: SGDLS and YYNGEE. The CDR3 bases are TGTGCCAGCAGCGAAACAGGGCACGGAAACACCATATATTTT. This codes for CASSETGHGNTIYF.

CDR3 in amino acids: CASSLGVGRGAVHEQFF. The CDR3 DNA reads as TGTGCCAGCAGCTTGGGAGTAGGCAGGGGAGCGGTCCATGAGCAGTTCTTC. The J gene is TRBJ2-1, the V gene TRBV5-4; possibly TRBD1 for D (6 bases). With 0 bases removed from V and 8 bases from J, the gap between germline ends came to 21 bases. In germline, CDR1 is SGHNT, CDR2 YYREEE (reference sequence). The CDR3 runs to 17 residues.

The chain couples TRBV13 to TRBJ2-7; 9 bases align to TRBD2. The CDR3 contains 16 residues. Germline CDR1 and CDR2: PRHDT and FYEKMQ (reference sequence). Germline trimming cut 0 bases from V and 3 bases from J; bases unmatched to any gene: 6. DNA for the CDR3: TGTGCCAGCAGCTTAGGCAAGACTAGCGGAATCTACGAGCAGTACTTC. Amino acids: CASSLGKTSGIYEQYF.